A selection of T cell receptor beta chains follows, all from one sample in a study of cytomegalovirus exposure and HLA in healthy donors. Clones were read by immunoSEQ multiplex PCR, and TCRdb kept only the in-frame ones, dropping some. The top ten clones hold 2.5% to 3.5% of a sample with around 70,000 clones, more than 75% of them seen once. Source material: PBMCs. Source of these receptors: a girl aged 5-17 years in good health and CMV-seropositive. Each CDR3 is given with its conserved first and last residue. Rows may omit the clone size; those that give it use once, few, many or a size class.

TRBV19	TRBJ1-2	-	CASGSDNYGYTF
TRBV5-4	TRBJ2-1	-	CASSHRTSVDNEQFF
TRBV10-3	TRBJ2-7	few	CAISGEGGARSSSEQYF
TRBV15	TRBJ1-5	-	CATSRDRFNQPQHF
TRBV5-4	TRBJ2-3	-	CASSLKLAGTTDTQYF
TRBV27	TRBJ1-2	-	CASSLSRTVNYGYTF
TRBV6-5	TRBJ1-2	few	CASSYLATDGYTF
TRBV4-1	TRBJ1-6	-	CASSQGSIYNSPLHF
TRBV6-5	TRBJ1-4	-	CASSPGQGGEKLFF
TRBV2	TRBJ1-5	-	CASGDRQGAGQPQHF
TRBV9	TRBJ2-7	-	CASSVGAESSYEQYF
TRBV7-2	TRBJ1-1	-	CASSAQGAKAFF
TRBV7-9	TRBJ1-4	-	CASSHRAPDEKLFF
TRBV6-1	TRBJ2-5	-	CASSDGAQYF
TRBV19	TRBJ1-2	-	CASTPDSYGYTF